These 16 T cell receptor beta chains were all obtained from the same sample, sequenced in a study of early T cells in non-severe SARS-CoV-2 infection (dated by TCRdb to 2020 to 2022). Libraries came from 5' RACE. Sequencing took place on a NextSeq 500. Using fastp trimming at Q25 and MiXCR clonotype assembly, TCRdb reanalyzed the public sequencing data and kept in-frame beta chains. Every distinct CDR3 protein forms one entry, paired with its most common genes and DNA. The sample table contains 63,000 or so distinct CDR3 sequences; only one count was recorded for more than 9.5% of them. The leading ten clones occupy under 7% of the sample. The sequencing used whole blood, collected at baseline. All receptors come from an adult who was a healthcare worker with PCR-confirmed SARS-CoV-2 infection or an uninfected control (not recorded which).

This clonotype was detected many times. The J gene is TRBJ2-2, the V gene TRBV3-1, with D perhaps matching TRBD2 (6 bases). This CDR3 region has 17 residues. CDR1 and CDR2 from the germline V gene are LGHDT and YNNKEL (reference sequence). Trimming shortened V by 1 base and J by 1 base, and 13 bases separated the two germline ends. The chain's CDR3 is CASSQAWAGRNTGELFF. As DNA, the CDR3 is TGTGCCAGCAGCCAAGCTTGGGCGGGGAGGAACACCGGGGAGCTGTTTTTT.

This clonotype was seen a few times. The V and J genes are TRBV20-1 and TRBJ2-3; 7 nucleotides align to TRBD1. Losses at the gene ends were 4 bases for V and 5 bases for J; bases not matched to a gene: 9. The CDR3 spans 14 residues. In germline, CDR1 is DFQATT, CDR2 SNEGSKA (reference sequence). The CDR3, as DNA: TGCAGTGCTAATCCGGGACAGAGGCTAGATACGCAGTATTTT. It encodes CSANPGQRLDTQYF.

There are a few counts of this clonotype. This chain links TRBV20-1 with TRBJ2-1, with D possibly being TRBD2 (6 bases). The germline gives CDR1 DFQATT, CDR2 SNEGSKA (reference sequence). The CDR3 spans 14 residues. Trimming removed 0 bases from V and 6 bases from J, with 12 bases in between. The CDR3 nucleotides read TGCAGTGCTAGAGATCCACTAGCTGGCAATGAGCAGTTCTTC. This translates into CSARDPLAGNEQFF.

V gene TRBV12-3 or TRBV12-4 combines with J gene TRBJ2-7; no clear D. V lost 3 bases to trimming and J lost 2 bases, with 8 bases between them. The CDR3 length is 13 residues. CDR3: CASSFDQTYEQYF. CDR3 DNA: TGTGCCAGCAGTTTTGACCAGACCTACGAGCAGTACTTC.

This clonotype has only a few counts. J is TRBJ2-7 and V is TRBV5-1; 8 positions match TRBD1. The CDR3 spans 14 residues. CDR1 and CDR2 from the germline V gene are SGHRS and YFSETQ. The V segment lost 4 bases and the J segment 1 base; nucleotides outside the gene matches: 4. CDR3 protein: CASSTRTGSYEQYF. The CDR3 DNA follows: TGCGCCAGCAGCACAAGGACAGGGTCCTACGAGCAGTACTTC.

This clonotype appeared many times. This sequence joins TRBV29-1 and TRBJ2-3; D perhaps matches TRBD2 (5 bases). This CDR3 spans 13 amino acids. The V end lost 7 bases, the J end lost 1 base, and 12 bases lay between the germline ends. Germline assignment: CDR1 SQVTM and CDR2 ANQGSEA. CDR3 coding DNA: TGCAGCGCCTGGGAGATCGGCACAGATACGCAGTATTTT. Amino acid sequence: CSAWEIGTDTQYF.

The chain combines TRBV20-1 with TRBJ2-1; no reliable D call. Germline V gene sequence: CDR1 DFQATT, CDR2 SNEGSKA (reference sequence). V was clipped by 3 bases and J by 6 bases, with 6 bases between them. The CDR3 has 11 residues. The chain's CDR3 is CSASLLNEQFF. The DNA of the CDR3 is TGCAGTGCTAGCTTACTCAATGAGCAGTTCTTC.

The chain recombines TRBV10-2 with TRBJ2-3; 14 positions match TRBD2. With V trimmed by 6 bases and J by 6 bases, 2 bases remained unmatched. The CDR3 length is 14 residues. Per germline, CDR1 WSHSY and CDR2 SAAADI. The CDR3 is CASRGLAGEDTQYF. DNA for the CDR3: TGCGCCAGCAGGGGACTAGCGGGGGAGGATACGCAGTATTTT.

This chain links TRBV29-1 with TRBJ2-1, with D possibly being TRBD2 (5 bases). From germline, CDR1 is SQVTM and CDR2 ANQGSEA. The ends were cut back, 7 bases at V and 2 bases at J, with 21 bases in the middle. The CDR3 has 16 residues. The CDR3 spells CSAGFMGRGAYNEQFF. CDR3 coding DNA: TGCAGCGCTGGCTTTATGGGGAGAGGCGCCTACAATGAGCAGTTCTTC.

This clonotype was counted only a few times. The chain uses TRBV6-6 and TRBJ2-7, with TRBD1 matching 9 bases. Germline CDR1 and CDR2: MNHNY and SVGAGI (reference sequence). Trimming cost V 6 bases and J 7 bases; bases outside gene matches: 7. The CDR3 runs 13 residues. This chain's CDR3 is CASRQDRGGEQYF. DNA of the CDR3: TGTGCCAGCAGACAGGACAGGGGTGGGGAGCAGTACTTC.

This clonotype was seen more than once but under ten times. The V gene is TRBV7-2, the J gene TRBJ1-1; D perhaps matches TRBD1 (6 bases). Trimming shortened V by 4 bases and J by 5 bases, and 11 bases separated the two germline ends. This CDR3 comprises 13 residues. CDR1 and CDR2 (germline): SGHTA, FQGNSA. CDR3 region: CASSSTGWTEAFF. The CDR3 DNA sequence: TGTGCCAGCAGCTCAACAGGGTGGACTGAAGCTTTCTTT.

This clonotype was seen at least ten times. The chain recombines TRBV5-1 with TRBJ2-7, with D perhaps TRBD2 (6 bases). CDR3 length: 12 residues. Germline V gene sequence: CDR1 SGHRS, CDR2 YFSETQ. V lost 4 bases to trimming and J lost 6 bases, with 11 bases between them. The CDR3 DNA follows: TGCGCCAGCAGCGCCTGGGGACTCGAGCAGTACTTC. Its translation: CASSAWGLEQYF.

This chain uses TRBV7-6 with TRBJ2-5; D perhaps matches TRBD2 (5 bases). Germline-derived CDR1 and CDR2 are SGHVS and FNYEAQ. Between the trimmed V and J ends, which lost 0 bases and 5 bases, there was a span of 7 bases. The CDR3 covers 13 residues. This CDR3 is CASSLAWRETQYF. The DNA of the CDR3 is TGTGCCAGCAGCTTAGCTTGGAGGGAGACCCAGTACTTC.

The rearrangement joins TRBV5-1 to TRBJ1-2; 7 bases are a match to TRBD1. This CDR3 region has 14 residues. J gave up 2 bases and V 3 bases, and 4 bases lay outside the gene matches. Germline CDR1 SGHRS, CDR2 YFSETQ. The CDR3 nucleotides are TGCGCCAGCAGCTGGGGGACAGAGAACTATGGCTACACCTTC. This translates into CASSWGTENYGYTF. The full variable domain, completed using reference TRBV5-1 and TRBJ1-2, is KAGVTQTPRYLIKTRGQQVTLSCSPISGHRSVSWYQQTPGQGLQFLFEYFSETQRNKGNFPGRFSGRQFSNSRSEMNVSTLELGDSALYLCASSWGTENYGYTFGSGTRLTVV.

This clonotype appeared a few times. The CDR3 here is CSADTSGRGRDTQYF. The CDR3 nucleotides are TGCAGTGCGGATACTAGCGGGAGGGGGAGAGATACGCAGTATTTT. The chain links TRBV20-1 to TRBJ2-3, with TRBD2 matching 13 bases. This CDR3 has 15 amino acids. Germline V CDR1 and CDR2: DFQATT, SNEGSKA (reference sequence). After removal of 6 bases from V and 5 bases from J, the junction contained 8 bases not matched to a gene.

This clonotype came up a few times. J is TRBJ2-1 and V is TRBV2; 9 bases are a match to TRBD2. This CDR3 is 13 amino acids long. Germline-derived CDR1 and CDR2 are SNHLY and FYNNEI. Losses at the gene ends were 7 bases for V and 2 bases for J; bases not matched to a gene: 0. CDR3 sequence reads: CASTSGAYNEQFF. The DNA of the CDR3 is TGTGCCAGCACTAGCGGGGCCTACAATGAGCAGTTCTTC. The entire variable domain, with the rest obtained from reference TRBV2 and TRBJ2-1, is as follows: EPEVTQTPSHQVTQMGQEVILRCVPISNHLYFYWYRQILGQKVEFLVSFYNNEISEKSEIFDDQFSVERPDGSNFTLKIRSTKLEDSAMYFCASTSGAYNEQFFGPGTRLTVL.